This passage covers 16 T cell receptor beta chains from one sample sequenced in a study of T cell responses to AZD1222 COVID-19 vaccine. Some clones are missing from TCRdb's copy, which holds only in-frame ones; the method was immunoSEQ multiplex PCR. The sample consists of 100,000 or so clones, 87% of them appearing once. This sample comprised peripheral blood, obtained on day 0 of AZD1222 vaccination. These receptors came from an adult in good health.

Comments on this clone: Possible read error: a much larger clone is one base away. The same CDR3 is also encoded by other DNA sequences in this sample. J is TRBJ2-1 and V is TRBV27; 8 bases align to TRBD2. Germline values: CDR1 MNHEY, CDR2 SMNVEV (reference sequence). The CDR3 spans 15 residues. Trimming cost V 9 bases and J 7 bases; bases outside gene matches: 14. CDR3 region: CASRRGSGRSNEQFF. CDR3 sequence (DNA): TGTGCCAGTCGGCGGGGGAGCGGGAGATCTAATGAGCAGTTCTTC.

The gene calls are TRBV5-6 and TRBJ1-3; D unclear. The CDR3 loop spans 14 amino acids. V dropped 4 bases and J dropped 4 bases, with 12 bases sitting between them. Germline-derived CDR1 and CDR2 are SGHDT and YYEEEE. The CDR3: CASSPVGAGNTIYF. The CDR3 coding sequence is TGTGCCAGCAGCCCGGTGGGTGCAGGAAACACCATATATTTT.

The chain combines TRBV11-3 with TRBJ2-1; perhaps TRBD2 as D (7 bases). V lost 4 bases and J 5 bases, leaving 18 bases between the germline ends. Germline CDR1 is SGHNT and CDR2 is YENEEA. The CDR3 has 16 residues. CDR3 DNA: TGTGCCAGCAGCTCTGGGGGGGGGTACAGGGACAATGAGCAGTTCTTC. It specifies CASSSGGGYRDNEQFF.

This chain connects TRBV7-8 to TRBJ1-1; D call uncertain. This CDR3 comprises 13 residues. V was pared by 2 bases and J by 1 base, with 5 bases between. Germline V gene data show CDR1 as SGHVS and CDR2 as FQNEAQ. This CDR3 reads CASSLSGNTEAFF. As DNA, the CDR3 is TGTGCCAGCAGCTTATCCGGGAACACTGAAGCTTTCTTT.

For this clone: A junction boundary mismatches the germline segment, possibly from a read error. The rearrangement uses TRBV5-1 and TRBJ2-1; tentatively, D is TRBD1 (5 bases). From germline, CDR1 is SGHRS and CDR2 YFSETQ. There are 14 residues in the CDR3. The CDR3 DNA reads TGTGCCAGCAGCTTGGTCCGGACAATCGATGAGCAGTTCTTC. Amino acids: CASSLVRTIDEQFF.

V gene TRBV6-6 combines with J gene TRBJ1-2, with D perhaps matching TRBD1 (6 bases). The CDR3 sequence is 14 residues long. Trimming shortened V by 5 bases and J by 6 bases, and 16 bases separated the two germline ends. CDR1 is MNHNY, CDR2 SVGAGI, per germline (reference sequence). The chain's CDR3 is CASSPEGESHGYTF. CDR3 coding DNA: TGTGCCAGCAGTCCCGAGGGGGAGAGCCATGGCTACACCTTC.

CDR3 loop: CASSQSGGASGELFF. CDR3 in DNA: TGTGCCAGCAGCCAGAGCGGAGGGGCCTCCGGGGAGCTGTTTTTT. This sequence joins TRBV4-2 and TRBJ2-2; TRBD2 is a possible D gene (6 bases). The CDR3 covers 15 residues. The germline V gene has CDR1 LGHNA and CDR2 YNFKEQ. V lost 3 bases and J 6 bases, leaving 14 bases between the germline ends.

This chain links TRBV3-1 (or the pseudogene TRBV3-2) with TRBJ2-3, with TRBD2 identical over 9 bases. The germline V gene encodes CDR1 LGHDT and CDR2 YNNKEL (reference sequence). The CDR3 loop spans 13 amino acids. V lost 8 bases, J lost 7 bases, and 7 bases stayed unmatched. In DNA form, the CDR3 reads TGTGCCAGCCAGGTAGCGGGAGTAAATACGCAGTATTTT. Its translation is CASQVAGVNTQYF.

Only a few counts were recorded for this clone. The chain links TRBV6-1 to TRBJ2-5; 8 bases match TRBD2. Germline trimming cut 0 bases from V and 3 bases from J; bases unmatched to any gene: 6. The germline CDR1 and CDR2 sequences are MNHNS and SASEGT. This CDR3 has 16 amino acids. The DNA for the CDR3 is TGTGCCAGCAGTGAAGCCCAAGCGGGGGTGAAAGAGACCCAGTACTTC. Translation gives CASSEAQAGVKETQYF.

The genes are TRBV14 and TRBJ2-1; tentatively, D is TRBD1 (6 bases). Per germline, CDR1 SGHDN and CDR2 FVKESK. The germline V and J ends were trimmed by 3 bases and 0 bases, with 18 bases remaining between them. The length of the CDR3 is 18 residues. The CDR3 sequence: CASSHLSGTRSSYNEQFF. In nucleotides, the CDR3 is TGTGCCAGCAGCCACTTATCGGGGACAAGGAGCTCCTACAATGAGCAGTTCTTC.

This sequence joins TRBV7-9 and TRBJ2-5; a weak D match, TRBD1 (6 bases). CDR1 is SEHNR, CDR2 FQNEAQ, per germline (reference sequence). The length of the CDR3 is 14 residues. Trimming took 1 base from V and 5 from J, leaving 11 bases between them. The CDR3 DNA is TGTGCCAGCAGCTTAGGTGGGGGCTGGGAGACCCAGTACTTC. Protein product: CASSLGGGWETQYF.

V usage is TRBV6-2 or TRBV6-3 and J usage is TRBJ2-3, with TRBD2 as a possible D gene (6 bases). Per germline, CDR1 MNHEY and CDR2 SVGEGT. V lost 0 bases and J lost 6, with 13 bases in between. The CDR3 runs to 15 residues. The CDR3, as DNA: TGTGCCAGCAGTTACTCTTACGGGAGTTCGGATACGCAGTATTTT. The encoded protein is CASSYSYGSSDTQYF.

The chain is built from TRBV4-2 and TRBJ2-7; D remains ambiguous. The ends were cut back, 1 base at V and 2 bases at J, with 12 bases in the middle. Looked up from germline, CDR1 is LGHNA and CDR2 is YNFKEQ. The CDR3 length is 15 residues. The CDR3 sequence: CASSQGQSLTYEQYF. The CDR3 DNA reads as TGTGCCAGCAGCCAAGGACAAAGTTTAACCTACGAGCAGTACTTC.

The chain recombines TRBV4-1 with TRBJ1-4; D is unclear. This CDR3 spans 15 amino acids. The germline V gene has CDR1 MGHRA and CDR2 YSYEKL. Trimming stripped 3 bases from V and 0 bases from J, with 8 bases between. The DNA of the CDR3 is TGCGCCAGCAGCCATCAACTTGCAACTAATGAAAAACTGTTTTTT. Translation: CASSHQLATNEKLFF.

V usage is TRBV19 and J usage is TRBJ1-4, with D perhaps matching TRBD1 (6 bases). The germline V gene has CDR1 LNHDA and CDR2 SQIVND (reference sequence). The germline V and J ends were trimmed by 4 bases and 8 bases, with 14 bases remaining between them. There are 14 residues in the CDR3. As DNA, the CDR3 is TGTGCCAGTAGTAATTTAGTGGGGGCCGAAAAACTGTTTTTT. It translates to CASSNLVGAEKLFF.

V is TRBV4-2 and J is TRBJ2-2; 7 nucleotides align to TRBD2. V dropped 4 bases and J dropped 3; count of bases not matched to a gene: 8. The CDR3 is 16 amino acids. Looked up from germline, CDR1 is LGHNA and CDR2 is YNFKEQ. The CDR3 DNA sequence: TGTGCCAGCAGCCCCGGGGCGGGGGTGGACACCGGGGAGCTGTTTTTT. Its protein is CASSPGAGVDTGELFF.